The 15 T cell receptor beta chains reported below all come from one sample, sequenced in a study of T cells in Graves' hyperthyroidism and ophthalmopathy. TCR beta CDR3 regions were amplified from RNA transcripts. An initial round of RT-PCR targeting the TCR CDR3 relied on the HTBI primer set. One entry per CDR3 protein, called by TCRdb with MiXCR from the multiplex PCR reads. The table includes 690,000 or so distinct CDR3 sequences, 15% to 20% detected once. The sequencing sample was made of blood. These receptors were collected from a woman between 45 and 60 years old with Graves' hyperthyroidism that later progressed to Graves' ophthalmopathy.

Many counts were recorded for this clonotype. The rearrangement joins TRBV11-3 to TRBJ2-1; the D is unclear. V lost 5 bases to trimming and J lost 2 bases, with 13 bases between them. The germline gives CDR1 SGHNT, CDR2 YENEEA. This CDR3 region has 15 residues. This chain's CDR3 is CASSGTDPPYNEQFF. CDR3 in DNA: TGTGCCAGCAGCGGTACAGACCCACCCTACAATGAGCAGTTCTTC.

The J gene is TRBJ2-5, the V gene TRBV19; 7 bases are shared with TRBD1. The germline V gene encodes CDR1 LNHDA and CDR2 SQIVND (reference sequence). V dropped 0 bases and J dropped 4; count of bases not matched to a gene: 8. CDR3 size: 16 residues. The CDR3 DNA reads TGTGCCAGTAGTATAGATCAGGGGGTAGGCGTAGAGACCCAGTACTTC. This gives the protein CASSIDQGVGVETQYF.

This chain connects TRBV11-2 to TRBJ1-6; 8 positions agree with TRBD1. The germline V gene has CDR1 SGHAT and CDR2 FQNNGV. The CDR3 sequence is 16 residues long. After removal of 6 bases from V and 9 bases from J, the junction contained 13 bases not matched to a gene. CDR3 sequence (DNA): TGTGCCAGCAGTTTATTATTCGCAGGGGGCTCTTCACCCCTCCACTTT. The encoded protein is CASSLLFAGGSSPLHF.

This clonotype occurred many times. The V call is TRBV3-1, the J call TRBJ2-7, with D maybe TRBD1 (6 bases). Germline V gene data show CDR1 as LGHDT and CDR2 as YNNKEL (reference sequence). CDR3 length: 16 amino acids. Trimming stripped 2 bases from V and 1 base from J, with 15 bases between. The CDR3 nucleotides are TGTGCCAGCAGCCAACAATTACAGGGCCTATCCTACGAGCAGTACTTC. Its protein is CASSQQLQGLSYEQYF.

There are many counts of this clonotype. The chain recombines TRBV3-1 with TRBJ2-1, with TRBD2 matching over 10 bases. Losses at the gene ends were 6 bases for V and 5 bases for J; bases not matched to a gene: 4. Germline V CDR1 and CDR2: LGHDT, YNNKEL (reference sequence). CDR3 size: 14 residues. In DNA, the CDR3 is TGTGCCAGCAGGGAGCGGGGGGGCCACAATGAGCAGTTCTTC. Translating it yields CASRERGGHNEQFF.

The chain uses TRBV12-3 or TRBV12-4 and TRBJ1-6, with 7 bases matching TRBD1. The CDR3 totals 14 residues. V gave up 1 base and J gave up 18 bases; unmatched junction bases: 12. In DNA, the CDR3 is TGTGCCAGCAGTTTAGAAGATAGGGGGCCTAAGCGCCACTTT. The encoded protein is CASSLEDRGPKRHF.

The chain employs TRBV28 and TRBJ1-2; D perhaps matches TRBD1 (6 bases). V was trimmed by 9 bases and J by 4 bases, leaving 18 bases between them. The CDR3 covers 14 residues. From germline, CDR1 is MDHEN and CDR2 SYDVKM. The CDR3 loop reads CASKRQELLYGYTF. The DNA of the CDR3 is TGTGCCAGTAAGAGACAGGAGCTGCTCTATGGCTACACCTTC.

V usage is TRBV19 and J usage is TRBJ1-1, with D hard to call. The germline V and J ends were trimmed by 8 bases and 5 bases, with 21 bases remaining between them. The CDR3 extends over 15 amino acids. The germline CDR1 and CDR2 sequences are LNHDA and SQIVND (reference sequence). This CDR3 is CASGQSGIGRTEAFF. For the CDR3, the DNA is TGTGCCAGTGGGCAGAGCGGCATTGGGAGGACTGAAGCTTTCTTT.

The genes are TRBV6-9 and TRBJ2-3; TRBD2 matches at 9 bases. The CDR3 runs 17 residues. Germline values: CDR1 MNHGY, CDR2 SVAAGI. The V segment lost 3 bases and the J segment 1 base; nucleotides outside the gene matches: 8. This CDR3 is CASSYPRSGGRTDTQYF. CDR3 DNA: TGTGCCAGCAGTTACCCAAGGAGCGGGGGGCGCACAGATACGCAGTATTTT.

This clonotype occurred a few times. The chain is built from TRBV19 and TRBJ2-1, with 10 bases identical to TRBD2. V gave up 4 bases and J gave up 8 bases; unmatched junction bases: 11. The CDR3 extends over 16 amino acids. Per the germline V gene, CDR1 is LNHDA and CDR2 is SQIVND (reference sequence). CDR3 amino acids: CASSRSRAGGPYEQFF. The CDR3 DNA reads TGTGCCAGTAGTAGAAGTAGAGCGGGGGGGCCTTATGAGCAGTTCTTC.

Only a few counts were recorded for this clonotype. The V and J genes are TRBV12-3 or TRBV12-4 and TRBJ1-2, with D perhaps matching TRBD1 (5 bases). The CDR3 covers 16 residues. The germline V and J ends were trimmed by 1 base and 4 bases, with 16 bases remaining between them. This chain's CDR3 is CASSLDLWDFLYGYTF. For the CDR3, the DNA is TGTGCCAGCAGTTTAGACCTCTGGGACTTCCTCTATGGCTACACCTTC.

This rearrangement joins TRBV6-1 to TRBJ2-2; 8 positions agree with TRBD1. This CDR3 is 13 amino acids long. The V and J ends lost 7 bases and 7 bases, in that order; junction bases with no gene match: 5. The germline V gene has CDR1 MNHNS and CDR2 SASEGT. In nucleotides, the CDR3 is TGTGCCAGCAAGACAGGGGTTGGCGGGGAGCTGTTTTTT. Translating it yields CASKTGVGGELFF.

This clonotype was seen repeatedly, ten times or more. The genes are TRBV7-3 and TRBJ2-1, with D unresolved. The V gene lost 4 bases and the J gene lost 1 base, with 5 bases spanning the gap. The CDR3 covers 13 residues. Per germline, CDR1 SGHTA and CDR2 FQGTGA. The CDR3 region has the DNA TGTGCCAGCAGCTCAAGTTCCTACAATGAGCAGTTCTTC. It is translated as CASSSSSYNEQFF.

Many counts were recorded for this clonotype. J is TRBJ2-3 and V is TRBV12-3 or TRBV12-4, with D perhaps matching TRBD1 (8 bases). The V end lost 6 bases, the J end lost 8 bases, and 24 bases lay between the germline ends. The CDR3 is 16 amino acids. CDR3 nucleotide sequence: TGTGCCAGCAGCATAACCCCCGGGACAGGCGGGGGTACGCAGTATTTT. It is translated as CASSITPGTGGGTQYF.

This clonotype has at least ten counts. The chain links TRBV19 to TRBJ1-1; D may be TRBD1 (6 bases). Per the germline V gene, CDR1 is LNHDA and CDR2 is SQIVND (reference sequence). The CDR3 consists of 16 residues. V was shortened by 5 bases and J by 0 bases, with 16 bases between the two germline ends. The CDR3, as DNA: TGTGCCAGTAGTGCGCGCGCGGGACACCTGAACACTGAAGCTTTCTTT. It translates to CASSARAGHLNTEAFF.